These 17 T cell receptor beta chains came from one sample sequenced in a study of naive and memory T cell subsets. The beta constant-region primer was an equimolar mix of two oligonucleotides covering TRBC1 and TRBC2. TCRdb processed the UMI-ligation and nested PCR reads anew with MiXCR; each CDR3 protein has one entry. The table records over 75,000 distinct CDR3 sequences, less than 15% of them present only once. Sequenced: central memory CD4+ T cells from blood. These receptors were obtained from a human donor in good health.

This chain links TRBV2 with TRBJ1-5, with D possibly TRBD1 on 5 matching bases. Between the trimmed V and J ends, which lost 7 bases and 2 bases, there was a span of 12 bases. CDR1 and CDR2 from the germline V gene are SNHLY and FYNNEI. This CDR3 comprises 14 residues. The CDR3 reads CASTVAGRNQPQHF. CDR3 coding DNA: TGTGCCAGCACGGTAGCAGGGCGCAATCAGCCCCAGCATTTT.

Only a few counts were recorded for this clonotype. The chain joins TRBV19 to TRBJ2-3, with D perhaps matching TRBD1 or TRBD2 (6 bases each). CDR1 is LNHDA, CDR2 SQIVND, per germline (reference sequence). Trimming took off 9 bases at V and 8 bases at J, with 18 bases between the two ends. The CDR3 contains 13 residues. Here the CDR3 reads CASTDVGGGTQYF. CDR3 DNA sequence: TGTGCCAGCACCGACGTGGGGGGCGGTACGCAGTATTTT.

This clonotype turned up a few times. This chain connects TRBV11-2 to TRBJ2-5; 9 bases align to TRBD2. The CDR3 totals 15 residues. V gave up 5 bases and J gave up 3 bases; unmatched junction bases: 7. CDR1 is SGHAT, CDR2 FQNNGV, per germline. The CDR3 sequence: CASSIGTSLKETQYF. The CDR3 bases are TGTGCCAGCAGCATCGGGACTAGCCTTAAAGAGACCCAGTACTTC.

This clonotype showed up just a few times. The V gene is TRBV27, the J gene TRBJ2-6, with D perhaps matching TRBD1 (6 bases). Trimming stripped 3 bases from V and 4 bases from J, with 10 bases between. CDR1 and CDR2 from the germline V gene are MNHEY and SMNVEV (reference sequence). The CDR3 contains 15 residues. Written as DNA, the CDR3 is TGTGCCAGCAGTTTCGGACAGTTAGGGGCCAACGTCCTGACTTTC. Protein sequence: CASSFGQLGANVLTF.

The chain carries TRBV5-1 and TRBJ2-5; D not resolved. Deletions cut 2 bases from V and 1 base from J, with 9 bases between. This CDR3 has 14 residues. Germline V gene sequence: CDR1 SGHRS, CDR2 YFSETQ. CDR3 sequence (DNA): TGCGCCAGCAGCTTCGGACCGACCCAAGAGACCCAGTACTTC. It yields the protein CASSFGPTQETQYF. Using reference TRBV5-1 and TRBJ2-5 for the parts outside the CDR3, the full variable domain is KAGVTQTPRYLIKTRGQQVTLSCSPISGHRSVSWYQQTPGQGLQFLFEYFSETQRNKGNFPGRFSGRQFSNSRSEMNVSTLELGDSALYLCASSFGPTQETQYFGPGTRLLVL.

In its sample, this clonotype was seen a few times. The rearrangement links TRBV7-3 to TRBJ2-6; D is perhaps TRBD2 (6 bases). The CDR3 is 17 residues long. V was pared by 2 bases and J by 2 bases, with 13 bases between. Germline V gene data show CDR1 as SGHTA and CDR2 as FQGTGA. CDR3 region: CASSLGGGRTGANVLTF. The CDR3, as DNA: TGTGCCAGCAGCTTAGGTGGAGGGAGAACTGGGGCCAACGTCCTGACTTTC.

This sequence joins TRBV4-1 and TRBJ2-7; 11 bases are a match to TRBD2. The germline gives CDR1 MGHRA, CDR2 YSYEKL. Trimming cost V 2 bases and J 1 base; bases outside gene matches: 4. The CDR3 length is 16 residues. The CDR3: CASSQSSSGGSYEQYF. The CDR3 nucleotides read TGCGCCAGCAGCCAATCCTCTAGCGGGGGGTCCTACGAGCAGTACTTC.

This clonotype was counted between two and nine times. This chain joins TRBV7-9 and TRBJ2-2; 12 positions agree with TRBD2. V was pared by 2 bases and J by 4 bases, with 5 bases of the junction left unmatched. The CDR3 is 17 residues long. Germline lookup yields CDR1 SEHNR and CDR2 FQNEAQ (reference sequence). DNA for the CDR3: TGTGCCAGCAGCTTATCAACGGGACTAGCGGGCACCGGGGAGCTGTTTTTT. Amino acid sequence: CASSLSTGLAGTGELFF.

The chain is built from TRBV18 and TRBJ2-7, with a tentative D call TRBD1 (5 bases). This CDR3 has 15 residues. The V and J ends lost 0 bases and 5 bases respectively, with 14 bases between them. Germline values: CDR1 KGHSH, CDR2 LQKENI. The CDR3: CASSPPLSRANEQYF. The CDR3 DNA sequence: TGTGCCAGCTCACCACCACTTTCCAGGGCCAACGAGCAGTACTTC. Complete variable domain (other parts from reference TRBV18 and TRBJ2-7): NAGVMQNPRHLVRRRGQEARLRCSPMKGHSHVYWYRQLPEEGLKFMVYLQKENIIDESGMPKERFSAEFPKEGPSILRIQQVVRGDSAAYFCASSPPLSRANEQYFGPGTRLTVT.

The rearrangement uses TRBV6-5 and TRBJ2-1; 8 positions agree with TRBD2. V lost 0 bases to trimming and J lost 6 bases; unmatched junction nucleotides: 10. The CDR3 is made up of 17 amino acids. CDR1 and CDR2 from the germline V gene are MNHEY and SVGAGI. For the CDR3, the DNA is TGTGCCAGCAGTTACTCGATGTCAGCGGGAGTAAGCAATGAGCAGTTCTTC. Encoded protein: CASSYSMSAGVSNEQFF.

The table lists this clonotype with a few counts. The gene calls are TRBV20-1 and TRBJ2-3; TRBD2 agrees at 7 bases. Germline trimming cut 0 bases from V and 1 base from J; bases unmatched to any gene: 7. The CDR3 covers 16 residues. Per the germline V gene, CDR1 is DFQATT and CDR2 is SNEGSKA (reference sequence). CDR3 loop: CSARDIGLAGTDTQYF. CDR3 in DNA: TGCAGTGCTAGAGATATCGGGCTAGCGGGCACAGATACGCAGTATTTT.

The chain carries TRBV20-1 and TRBJ2-7, with D perhaps matching TRBD2 (6 bases). CDR3 size: 12 residues. V lost 6 bases and J 2 bases, leaving 11 bases between the germline ends. Germline V gene sequence: CDR1 DFQATT, CDR2 SNEGSKA (reference sequence). The CDR3 here is CSAGSGTYEQYF. The CDR3, as DNA: TGCAGTGCAGGTAGCGGAACCTACGAGCAGTACTTC.

The chain links TRBV28 to TRBJ1-2; D is unresolved. The V gene lost 5 bases and the J gene lost 0 bases, with 16 bases spanning the gap. Per the germline V gene, CDR1 is MDHEN and CDR2 is SYDVKM. The CDR3 consists of 16 residues. CDR3 sequence (DNA): TGTGCCAGCAGTAGGTTTGGAGAGCTCACTAACTATGGCTACACCTTC. It encodes CASSRFGELTNYGYTF.

This clonotype has a handful of counts. V gene TRBV9 combines with J gene TRBJ2-4, with D tentatively TRBD2 (5 bases). Trimming removed 0 bases at V and 0 bases at J, with 19 bases between. Germline-derived CDR1 and CDR2 are SGDLS and YYNGEE. The CDR3 extends over 19 amino acids. The CDR3: CASSVEGEAGNLAKNIQYF. CDR3 nucleotide sequence: TGTGCCAGCAGCGTAGAGGGAGAAGCCGGGAATCTAGCCAAAAACATTCAGTACTTC.

This clonotype was counted only a few times. V usage is TRBV7-2 and J usage is TRBJ2-1, with D hard to call. The CDR3 is made up of 14 amino acids. Germline-derived CDR1 and CDR2 are SGHTA and FQGNSA. V was pared by 5 bases and J by 3 bases, with 11 bases between. The chain's CDR3 is CASSRPGGYNEQFF. CDR3 DNA: TGTGCCAGCAGCCGTCCGGGTGGCTACAATGAGCAGTTCTTC.

CDR3 sequence: CASSQGADLGYTF. For the CDR3, the DNA is TGTGCCAGCAGCCAAGGGGCCGATCTAGGCTACACCTTC. The chain uses TRBV4-2 and TRBJ1-2; D ambiguous. CDR3 length equals 13 residues. Germline assignment: CDR1 LGHNA and CDR2 YNFKEQ. Between the trimmed V and J ends, which lost 1 base and 8 bases, there was a span of 11 bases.

The sample holds many counts of this clonotype. This chain connects TRBV28 to TRBJ2-3; either TRBD1 or TRBD2 may supply D (5 bases each). V was cut by 2 bases and J by 3 bases, with 15 bases left in between. The CDR3 has 16 residues. CDR1 is MDHEN, CDR2 SYDVKM, per germline. CDR3 region: CASSLMGESSTDTQYF. CDR3 in DNA: TGTGCCAGCAGTTTAATGGGGGAGTCCTCGACAGATACGCAGTATTTT.